Following are 11 T cell receptor beta chains from one sample sequenced in a study of T-cell reconstitution after alpha-beta-depleted transplantation in children. Unique molecular identifiers were incorporated when the TCRbeta library was constructed. TCRdb redid the calling of the PCR reads with MiXCR, one entry per CDR3 protein. The repertoire has more than 550,000 distinct CDR3 sequences, roughly a tenth of them found once; the top ten carry about 4%. Here the sequenced sample was PBMCs from the stem cell graft donor, taken from the stem cell graft. These receptors were collected from a human donor who donated a stem cell graft to a child with acute myeloid leukemia.

V usage is TRBV29-1 and J usage is TRBJ2-7, with 11 bases that match TRBD2. Germline lookup yields CDR1 SQVTM and CDR2 ANQGSEA. V lost 7 bases and J lost 2; bases outside the gene matches: 1. The length of the CDR3 is 12 residues. In DNA, the CDR3 is TGCAGCGGACTAGCGGGACCCTACGAGCAGTACTTC. This sequence encodes CSGLAGPYEQYF.

V gene TRBV5-1 combines with J gene TRBJ1-1; 7 nucleotides agree with TRBD1. The germline CDR1 and CDR2 sequences are SGHRS and YFSETQ. The CDR3 has 13 amino acids. The V and J ends lost 2 bases and 5 bases, in that order; junction bases with no gene match: 3. CDR3: CASSFRQGTEAFF. In DNA, the CDR3 is TGCGCCAGCAGCTTCAGACAGGGAACTGAAGCTTTCTTT.

The CDR3 is CASSQESRLAGVPGELFF. Written as DNA, the CDR3 is TGTGCCAGCAGCCAAGAGTCGCGGCTAGCGGGAGTCCCCGGGGAGCTGTTTTTT. The genes are TRBV3-1 and TRBJ2-2; TRBD2 agrees at 10 bases. Germline values: CDR1 LGHDT, CDR2 YNNKEL (reference sequence). CDR3 length: 18 amino acids. Trimming at V came to 0 bases and at J to 6 bases, leaving 10 bases not matched to a gene.

This clonotype turned up a few times. V usage is TRBV5-1 and J usage is TRBJ2-7; TRBD2 agrees at 15 bases. Germline assignment: CDR1 SGHRS and CDR2 YFSETQ. The CDR3 contains 17 residues. Trimming took 3 bases from V and 2 from J; bases not matched to a gene: 6. CDR3 DNA sequence: TGCGCCAGCAGCTCAGGACTAGCGGGAGGGGCTGCCTACGAGCAGTACTTC. Amino acid sequence: CASSSGLAGGAAYEQYF.

This clonotype was counted at least ten times. This chain connects TRBV29-1 to TRBJ1-4; D is unclear. V was cut by 4 bases and J by 3 bases, with 6 bases left in between. Germline V gives CDR1 SQVTM, CDR2 ANQGSEA. The CDR3 spans 12 residues. The CDR3 DNA sequence: TGCAGCGTTGGGAGGGCTAATGAAAAACTGTTTTTT. The encoded protein is CSVGRANEKLFF.

This chain joins TRBV4-2 and TRBJ2-7, with 13 bases fitting TRBD2. Germline values: CDR1 LGHNA, CDR2 YNFKEQ. The V and J ends lost 2 bases and 2 bases, in that order; junction bases with no gene match: 0. The CDR3 loop spans 15 amino acids. The CDR3 loop reads CASSQTSGRAYEQYF. The CDR3 coding sequence is TGTGCCAGCAGCCAAACTAGCGGGAGGGCCTACGAGCAGTACTTC.

This clonotype was counted many times. This rearrangement joins TRBV20-1 to TRBJ1-1; D call uncertain. The V end was cut by 0 bases, the J end by 4 bases, with 12 bases between. CDR3 length: 14 amino acids. Germline V gives CDR1 DFQATT, CDR2 SNEGSKA (reference sequence). The CDR3 here is CSARESRLGTEAFF. The CDR3 DNA reads as TGCAGTGCTAGAGAAAGCCGGCTGGGCACTGAAGCTTTCTTT.

The J gene is TRBJ1-5, the V gene TRBV28, with TRBD1 as a possible D gene (6 bases). The CDR3 is 15 residues long. Trimming stripped 4 bases from V and 0 bases from J, with 10 bases between. Germline V gives CDR1 MDHEN, CDR2 SYDVKM. The CDR3 spells CASSWTVDSNQPQHF. The CDR3, as DNA: TGTGCCAGCAGTTGGACAGTAGATAGCAATCAGCCCCAGCATTTT. Looking up the rest from reference TRBV28 and TRBJ1-5 gives the full variable domain: DVKVTQSSRYLVKRTGEKVFLECVQDMDHENMFWYRQDPGLGLRLIYFSYDVKMKEKGDIPEGYSVSREKKERFSLILESASTNQTSMYLCASSWTVDSNQPQHFGDGTRLSIL.

This clonotype was picked up a small number of times. V is TRBV6-2 or TRBV6-3 and J is TRBJ2-1; 10 positions agree with TRBD2. CDR1 and CDR2 (germline): MNHEY, SVGEGT. The V gene end was trimmed by 10 bases and the J gene end by 7 bases; junction bases not matched to a gene: 13. CDR3 length equals 15 residues. This CDR3 is CATKPLAGVGNEQFF. CDR3 DNA sequence: TGTGCCACCAAACCCCTAGCGGGAGTCGGAAATGAGCAGTTCTTC.

In its sample, this clonotype was seen a few times. This sequence joins TRBV3-1 and TRBJ2-2; no reliable D call. This CDR3 region has 18 residues. V was clipped by 2 bases and J by 1 base, with 17 bases between them. Per germline, CDR1 LGHDT and CDR2 YNNKEL (reference sequence). The CDR3 spells CASSQLAIALVNTGELFF. The DNA of the CDR3 is TGTGCCAGCAGCCAATTAGCAATTGCCCTCGTGAACACCGGGGAGCTGTTTTTT.

The chain uses TRBV30 and TRBJ1-1; no reliable D call. The germline V gene has CDR1 GTSNPN and CDR2 SVGIG (reference sequence). V was clipped by 4 bases and J by 2 bases, with 14 bases between them. The CDR3 loop spans 14 amino acids. CDR3 region: CAWTDVGFNTEAFF. CDR3 coding DNA: TGTGCCTGGACCGACGTCGGGTTCAACACTGAAGCTTTCTTT.